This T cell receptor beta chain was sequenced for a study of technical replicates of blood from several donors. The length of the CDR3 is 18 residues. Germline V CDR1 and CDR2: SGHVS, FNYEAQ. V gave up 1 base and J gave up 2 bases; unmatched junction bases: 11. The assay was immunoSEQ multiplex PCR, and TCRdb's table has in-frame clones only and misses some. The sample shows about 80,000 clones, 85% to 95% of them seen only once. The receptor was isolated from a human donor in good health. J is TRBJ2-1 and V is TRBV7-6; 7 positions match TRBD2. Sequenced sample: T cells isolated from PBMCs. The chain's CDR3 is CASSLVVVAGTTYNEQFF. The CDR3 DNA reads TGTGCCAGCAGCTTAGTAGTAGTCGCCGGGACTACCTACAATGAGCAGTTCTTC.